This TCR beta chain was sequenced in a study of cytomegalovirus exposure and HLA in healthy donors (dated by TCRdb to about 2017). Study-wide context: According to an earlier analysis of a few hundred of the donors, about 179 million T cells yielded roughly 110 million unique TCR beta sequences and around 280 Gb of sequence data. An early release that covered some 630 HLA-typed donors contained around 300 gigabases of sequencing data and 80 million or so unique TCR sequences. Of the roughly 410 genotyped donors, 75% to 85% were placed in the genetic ancestry cluster associated with self-reported Caucasian donors. The study aimed to test whether cataloging public T cell receptors could reveal signatures of past pathogen exposure. Using immunosequencing, the study profiled T cell repertoires from around 680 subjects and related those repertoires to cytomegalovirus serostatus. Besides the first cohort of roughly 660 subjects, a separate validation cohort made up of 95 to 150 different subjects was used. The study combined high-throughput TCR immunosequencing, statistical association of individual TCRs with disease status, and machine learning to predict cytomegalovirus infection status. A later analysis re-examined previously published TCR beta repertoires from about 670 donors and added high-resolution HLA genotyping to investigate patterns of TCR occurrence. The later analysis used no new phenotypic data to find candidate immune exposures, relying instead on TCR beta sequences and their occurrence across donors. An earlier analysis of some 500 of the donors applied high-throughput TCR beta sequencing to assess whether each TCR beta V gene segment acted as functional or pseudogenic. Donor age, sex, ethnicity and CMV serostatus were compiled together with the repertoire data. A later genetic analysis used genome-wide SNP genotypes for about 60% of the roughly 700 donors, treating that subset as a discovery cohort. All discovery cohort repertoires had been generated on a single sequencing platform. Both class I and class II loci were covered by HLA typing, at four-digit resolution. Typing coverage differed by locus: A, B, C, DRB1 and DQB1 were typed in roughly 620-640 donors, DQA1 in 500 to 550, DPA1 in nearly 610, and DPB1 in 450 to 490. Roughly five DR-DQ haplotypes were treated as single units for association and clustering because of strong linkage in the cohort. Among almost 400 genotyped donors of the cohort, an average of approximately 240,000 unique TCR beta nucleotide sequences were sequenced per donor, roughly 20% of them non-productive.

As concerns this clone: What antigen it recognizes has not been identified. No base-level quality is on record; no much larger clone is a single base apart.

The library was built by means of the immunoSEQ multiplex PCR assay. For the multiplex PCR, a mixture combining 60 forward primers for TCR Vbeta segments and 13 reverse primers for TCR Jbeta segments was used. Amplification of the CDR3 region of rearranged TCR beta genes was performed with a multiplex PCR assay on genomic DNA. On the Illumina HiSeq System, the amplified TCR beta libraries were sequenced as 87-base-pair reads. Processing in the source paper ran as follows. A later analysis tallied roughly 80 million unique TCR beta chains across the 700 or so repertoires, and around 9.9 million of those chains were shared by two or more donors. Raw reads were error-corrected and collapsed into unique sequences by a nearest-neighbor algorithm in which closely related sequences were merged to remove PCR and sequencing errors. CDR3 sequences were aligned to IMGT reference sequences to assign V, D and J gene segments. Each retained sequence needed at least a six-nucleotide match to both a V gene segment and a J gene segment. Rearrangements were classified as productive when the CDR3 lacked stop codons and remained in frame with V and J, and all other rearrangements were classified as non-productive. CDR3 was defined by IMGT convention, running from the second conserved V-encoded cysteine to the conserved J-encoded phenylalanine. In an earlier analysis of just under 600 of the donors, sequences lacking an unambiguous match to a single V gene segment were excluded. An earlier analysis of a few hundred of the donors called V segments functional above 56.7% productive rearrangements and segregating when the between-donor standard deviation exceeded 5%. A statistical classification framework was built to diagnose cytomegalovirus status from the catalog of TCR beta chain sequences. In a later analysis, TCR nucleotide sequences were compared against IMGT/GENE-DB human TR gene sequences so that V and J genes could be assigned. In a later analysis, CDR3 sequences and most-parsimonious VDJ recombination scenarios were assigned using the TCRdist pipeline. In a later analysis, each TCR beta chain was defined by its CDR3 amino acid sequence together with its V-gene family, and reads without a unique V-gene family were excluded. As a way to deal with suspected cross-contamination and a sequencing artifact, a later analysis dropped hundreds of nucleotide sequences that were highly shared and had low generation probability. In a later analysis, a clonal expansion index was calculated for each public chain from normalized within-repertoire ranks of inferred template counts. A later analysis computed generation probabilities with a VDJ recombination model fitted to out-of-frame rearrangements, and checked the results against IGoR. A later analysis scored TCR-TCR, TCR-HLA and TCR-CMV co-occurrence with hypergeometric tests, applying a repertoire-size bias correction to TCR pairs. To estimate false discovery rates, a later analysis permuted the HLA or CMV assignments 20 times. In a later analysis, co-occurring TCRs were grouped using DBSCAN, and TCRdist sequence similarity was added for clustering within HLA-allele-positive subsets. Co-occurrence clustering excluded repertoires with fewer than 30,000 or more than 120,000 public chains, plus five with anomalous nucleotide sharing. This immuneACCESS table, as held by TCRdb, lists in-frame sequences with V and J called but not all clones. Of the missing ones, under half trace to an unresolved V gene in checked studies; the others have no known cause. V, J and clone size are those of that table, while D and trimming were read from the DNA. Recorded for this sample are approximately 160,000 clones; approximately 77% of them occurred a single time. The top ten hold roughly 7% of the sample.

What the study reported, not specific to this receptor: The study gave a list of some 150 TCR beta chains associated with cytomegalovirus. An earlier analysis of some 590 of the donors showed that most TCR beta V segments appeared in productive rearrangements either about 87% or about 30% of the time, which broadly matched IMGT annotations. In a later analysis, several top co-occurrence clusters were reported to appear linked to parvovirus B19, influenza, CMV and Epstein-Barr virus. An association between a missense DCLRE1C variant and V-gene and J-gene trimming of TCR beta chains was found in a later genetic analysis and replicated in an independent cohort. Assigning TCR associations to individual alleles was difficult when HLA alleles, especially DR and DQ, strongly co-occurred. Linkage disequilibrium might explain the correlated functional status among segregating V segments, but an unknown experimental factor could not be excluded. Roughly uniform sequencing depth across donors was assumed in presence/absence analyses, although this assumption may not hold. The authors suggested that the approach could potentially be generalized to other disease states and immunological phenotypes. In this cohort, only TCR beta chains were sequenced, and detectable features were limited by the absence of alpha or paired-chain data. In a later analysis, HLA-associated TCR beta chains were found to be more clonally expanded and to have lower generation probabilities than equally common non-associated chains. Because some donors lacked HLA typing at each locus, the association tests relied only on the typed subset. A few of the identified cytomegalovirus-associated TCR beta chains were confirmed in vitro to be specific for cytomegalovirus antigens. At a false discovery rate of 0.05, a later analysis linked 16,951 TCR beta sequences to specific HLA alleles. Cytomegalovirus status was reported to be diagnosed by the classifier with high specificity and sensitivity in both the original and validation cohorts. In a later genetic analysis, fewer N-insertions in productive TCRs were reported among donors in an Asian-associated ancestry cluster than the roughly 710-donor mean. A group of highly shared sequence variants was considered likely to be a technical artifact of the sequencing pipeline. Most CMV-associated TCR beta chains appeared to be HLA-restricted in a later analysis, and the HLA associations seemed to be driven largely by CMV exposure. While some public TCRs were present in many individuals, most TCR sequences turned up only very rarely across donors. Immune exposure information for the cohort was limited to CMV serostatus. Because counts were too low, approximately 18 rarely observed V segments, including chromosome 9 orphons, were excluded from the earlier analysis of 500 to 700 of the donors. A further reported finding was that TCR beta sequences accurately predicted the HLA-A and HLA-B alleles for most subjects in the first cohort. The 87-base-pair reads could not distinguish some IMGT-functional V segments, including TRBV6-2 and TRBV6-3, so those segments were excluded. In a later analysis, TCR association rates were found to vary across HLA loci, with the most associated TCRs seen for DRB1 alleles and the fewest for HLA-C alleles.

The cohort consisted of 600 to 750 healthy bone marrow donors. All cohort members were sampled while nominally healthy, although unrecorded immune exposures were likely present. The donor was CMV seropositive and belonged to the group of 250 to 350 seropositive cohort members. A peripheral blood sample was provided by each donor, and peripheral blood mononuclear cells were used for TCR beta sequencing. Genomic DNA extraction from the blood cell samples was performed with the Qiagen DNeasy Blood Extraction Kit. The CDR3 sequence holds 14 residues, the cysteine and phenylalanine included. The read is trimmed to its CDR3 DNA, 42 bases read in frame from base 1. The germline ends are 11 bases apart after V is trimmed by 5 bases and J by 0 bases. From a lookup of the germline V gene, CDR1 and CDR2 are SGHRS and YFSETQ.

Sequencing was performed on PBMCs. The V gene is TRBV5-1 and the J gene is TRBJ2-5, and the D gene may be TRBD1, 5 bases matching. The TCR sequence derives from a male donor in good health and CMV-seropositive. The DNA sequence is given as TGCGCCAGCAGTATTATAGGGGACCAAGAGACCCAGTACTTC. It translates to CASSIIGDQETQYF.